This T cell receptor beta chain was found in a study of cytomegalovirus exposure and HLA in healthy donors. Overall study: Caucasian-associated ancestry cluster membership applied to under 85% of around 400 genotyped donors. General study findings and limits: Later on, an analysis showed TCR association rates differing by HLA locus, with DRB1 the most and HLA-C the fewest.

With 60 Vbeta and 13 Jbeta primers, the PCR was carried out. Data came from immunoSEQ multiplex PCR; TCRdb stores just in-frame clones and leaves some out. The sample includes 95,000 to 150,000 clones, about three quarters of them seen just once. V was trimmed by 3 bases and J by 8 bases, leaving 5 bases between them. This CDR3 spans 10 amino acids. Germline CDR1 DFQATT, CDR2 SNEGSKA (reference sequence). A word on this clone: The antigen remains unidentified.

The clonotype comes from a woman aged 55 to 70 in good health and CMV-seropositive. The chain carries TRBV20-1 and TRBJ2-1; TRBD2 might be the D (5 bases). The sample taken for sequencing was PBMCs. The CDR3 region has the DNA TGCAGTGCTAGGGAGGATGAGCAGTTCTTC. Translating gives CSAREDEQFF.